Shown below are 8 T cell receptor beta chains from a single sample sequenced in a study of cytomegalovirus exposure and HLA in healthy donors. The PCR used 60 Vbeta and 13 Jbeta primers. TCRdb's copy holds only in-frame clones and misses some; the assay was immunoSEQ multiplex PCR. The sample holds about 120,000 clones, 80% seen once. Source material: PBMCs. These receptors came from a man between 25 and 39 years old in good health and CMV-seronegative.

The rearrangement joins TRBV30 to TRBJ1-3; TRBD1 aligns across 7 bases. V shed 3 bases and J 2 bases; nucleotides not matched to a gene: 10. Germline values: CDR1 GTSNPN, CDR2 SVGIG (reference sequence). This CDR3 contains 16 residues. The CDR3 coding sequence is TGTGCCTGGAGCCCACTGACAGGGAAGGCTGGAAACACCATATATTTT. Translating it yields CAWSPLTGKAGNTIYF.

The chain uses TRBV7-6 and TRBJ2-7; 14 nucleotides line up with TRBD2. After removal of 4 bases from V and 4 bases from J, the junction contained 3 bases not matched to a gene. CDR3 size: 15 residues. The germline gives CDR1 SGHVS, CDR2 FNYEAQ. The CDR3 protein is CASSSRLAGGYEQYF. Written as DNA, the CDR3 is TGTGCCAGCAGCTCCCGACTAGCGGGAGGGTACGAGCAGTACTTC.

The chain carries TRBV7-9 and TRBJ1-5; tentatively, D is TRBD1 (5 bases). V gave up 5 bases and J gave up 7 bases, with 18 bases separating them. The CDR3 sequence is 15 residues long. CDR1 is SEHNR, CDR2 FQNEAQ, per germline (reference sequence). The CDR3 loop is CASSPPDTFGQPQHF. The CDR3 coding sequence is TGTGCCAGCAGCCCTCCGGACACCTTCGGGCAGCCCCAGCATTTT.

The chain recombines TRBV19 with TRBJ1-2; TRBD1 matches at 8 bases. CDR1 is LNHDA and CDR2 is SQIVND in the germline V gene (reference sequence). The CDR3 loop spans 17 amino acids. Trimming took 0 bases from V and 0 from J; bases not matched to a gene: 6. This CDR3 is CASSIDRGPVTNYGYTF. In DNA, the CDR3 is TGTGCCAGTAGTATAGACAGGGGGCCAGTTACTAACTATGGCTACACCTTC.

CDR3 region: CASSKDEWVRGNQPQHF. Written as DNA, the CDR3 is TGTGCCAGCAGCAAAGATGAGTGGGTCCGGGGCAATCAGCCCCAGCATTTT. The genes are TRBV21-1 and TRBJ1-5. TRBV21-1 is marked as a pseudogene. The CDR3 totals 17 residues.

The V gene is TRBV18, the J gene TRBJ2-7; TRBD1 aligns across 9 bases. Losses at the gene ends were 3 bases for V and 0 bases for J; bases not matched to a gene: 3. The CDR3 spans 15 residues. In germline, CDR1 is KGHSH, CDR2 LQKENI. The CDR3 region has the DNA TGTGCCAGCTCACCCGGACAGGGGTCCTCCTACGAGCAGTACTTC. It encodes CASSPGQGSSYEQYF.

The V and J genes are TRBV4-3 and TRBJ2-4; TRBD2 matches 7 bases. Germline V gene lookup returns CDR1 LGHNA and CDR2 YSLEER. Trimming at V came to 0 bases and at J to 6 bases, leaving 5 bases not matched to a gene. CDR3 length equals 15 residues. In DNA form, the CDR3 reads TGCGCCAGCAGCCAAGATAGGACTAGGCGAAACATTCAGTACTTC. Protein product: CASSQDRTRRNIQYF.

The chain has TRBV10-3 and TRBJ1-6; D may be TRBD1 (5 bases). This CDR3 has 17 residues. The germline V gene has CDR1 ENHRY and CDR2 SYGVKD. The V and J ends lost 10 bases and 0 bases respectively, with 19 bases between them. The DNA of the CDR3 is TGTGCCACCACAGACAGTCGAAGTAGCTCCTATAATTCACCCCTCCACTTT. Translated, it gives CATTDSRSSSYNSPLHF.